The 30 T cell receptor beta chains in this list originate from one sample, sequenced in a study of T cell responses to AZD1222 COVID-19 vaccine. Data came from immunoSEQ multiplex PCR; TCRdb stores just in-frame clones and leaves some out. Of 75,000 to 100,000 clones in the sample, approximately 90% were seen once. The sample consisted of peripheral blood, taken on day 0 of AZD1222 vaccination. Receptor source: an adult in good health.

The rearrangement uses TRBV19 and TRBJ2-7, with TRBD1 as a possible D gene (6 bases). Germline CDR1 LNHDA, CDR2 SQIVND (reference sequence). V lost 3 bases and J 2 bases, leaving 14 bases between the germline ends. The CDR3 runs 15 residues. Written as DNA, the CDR3 is TGTGCCAGTAGTATCTGCGGACAGATTACCTACGAGCAGTACTTC. As protein: CASSICGQITYEQYF.

This chain links TRBV4-1 with TRBJ2-7, with D possibly TRBD1 on 6 matching bases. The CDR3 is 15 amino acids. Looked up from germline, CDR1 is MGHRA and CDR2 is YSYEKL. Trimming left V 1 base short and J 0 bases short, with 10 bases between. The CDR3: CASSQGTVSSYEQYF. In nucleotides, the CDR3 is TGCGCCAGCAGCCAAGGGACAGTAAGCTCCTACGAGCAGTACTTC.

The CDR3 nucleotides are TGTGCCAGCAGCTTAGGCCTTACCCCTGACTATGGCTACACCTTC. It specifies CASSLGLTPDYGYTF. This chain connects TRBV7-2 to TRBJ1-2; no clear D. Trimming cost V 1 base and J 3 bases, with 12 bases left between them. The CDR3 has 15 amino acids. CDR1 and CDR2 (germline): SGHTA, FQGNSA.

With respect to this clone: The same CDR3 can be traced to other DNA sequences in this sample. This chain connects TRBV20-1 to TRBJ1-5, with D uncertain. V lost 3 bases and J lost 6, with 6 bases in between. Germline loops: CDR1 DFQATT, CDR2 SNEGSKA (reference sequence). This CDR3 has 11 amino acids. This chain's CDR3 is CSASRGQPQHF. The DNA for the CDR3 is TGCAGTGCTAGCCGAGGTCAGCCCCAGCATTTT.

The V and J genes are TRBV9 and TRBJ2-1, with TRBD2 identical over 8 bases. The CDR3 has 16 amino acids. V trimming: 3 bases; J trimming: 9 bases; junction bases outside the gene matches: 14. Per germline, CDR1 SGDLS and CDR2 YYNGEE. This chain's CDR3 is CASSAVASGLTIEQFF. The CDR3 bases are TGTGCCAGCAGCGCCGTGGCTAGCGGGCTAACGATTGAGCAGTTCTTC.

The chain uses TRBV18 and TRBJ2-6; TRBD1 aligns across 9 bases. V was pared by 5 bases and J by 0 bases, with 11 bases of the junction left unmatched. The CDR3 has 19 residues. The germline gives CDR1 KGHSH, CDR2 LQKENI. Here the CDR3 reads CASSGNRGPTLSGANVLTF. The CDR3 region has the DNA TGTGCCAGCTCAGGGAACAGGGGGCCGACCCTCTCTGGGGCCAACGTCCTGACTTTC.

This clone was seen a single time. The chain joins TRBV5-1 to TRBJ1-2; no firm D call. Germline V gene data show CDR1 as SGHRS and CDR2 as YFSETQ. V was pared by 2 bases and J by 8 bases, with 19 bases between. The CDR3 has 15 residues. CDR3 in DNA: TGCGCCAGCAGCTTTAAACAGAGAGAGACCGGGGGCTACACCTTC. This translates into CASSFKQRETGGYTF. Together with reference TRBV5-1 and TRBJ1-2, the CDR3 gives the full variable domain: KAGVTQTPRYLIKTRGQQVTLSCSPISGHRSVSWYQQTPGQGLQFLFEYFSETQRNKGNFPGRFSGRQFSNSRSEMNVSTLELGDSALYLCASSFKQRETGGYTFGSGTRLTVV.

The chain joins TRBV4-2 to TRBJ1-1; 9 bases fit TRBD1. The CDR3 sequence is 18 residues long. V was pared by 5 bases and J by 0 bases, with 13 bases of the junction left unmatched. CDR1 is LGHNA and CDR2 is YNFKEQ in the germline V gene. The CDR3 here is CASSYLLTGGGMNTEAFF. CDR3 bases: TGTGCCAGCAGCTATCTTTTAACAGGGGGCGGGATGAACACTGAAGCTTTCTTT.

CDR3 sequence: CASSLRENYGYTF. CDR3 nucleotides: TGTGCCAGCAGCCTACGGGAAAACTATGGCTACACCTTC. This chain connects TRBV9 to TRBJ1-2; D not certain. Germline V gives CDR1 SGDLS, CDR2 YYNGEE. V lost 4 bases, J lost 2 bases, and 9 bases lay in between. The CDR3 spans 13 residues.

V gene TRBV21-1 combines with J gene TRBJ1-2; the table's D call, TRBD1, was not checked against the DNA. TRBV21-1 represents a pseudogene. The CDR3 sequence is 16 residues long. The CDR3 DNA sequence: TGTGCCAGCAGCAAAGACTGGCAGGGGGCCCTTCGGGGCTACACCTTC. The encoded protein is CASSKDWQGALRGYTF.

This chain connects TRBV12-5 to TRBJ2-3, with D maybe TRBD2 (5 bases). V was trimmed by 1 base and J by 0 bases, leaving 5 bases between them. CDR3 length: 14 residues. CDR1 is LGHNT, CDR2 FRNRAP, per germline. The CDR3 loop reads CASGLGTSTDTQYF. CDR3 DNA sequence: TGTGCTAGTGGTTTGGGGACTAGCACAGATACGCAGTATTTT.

This sequence joins TRBV7-3 and TRBJ1-5; no reliable D call. Trimming cost V 1 base and J 3 bases, with 4 bases left between them. The length of the CDR3 is 13 residues. Germline V gene sequence: CDR1 SGHTA, CDR2 FQGTGA. DNA of the CDR3: TGTGCCAGCAGCTTAAGCATCAATCAGCCCCAGCATTTT. It translates to CASSLSINQPQHF.

The chain employs TRBV7-3 and TRBJ2-2; D is uncertain. There are 16 residues in the CDR3. Germline V CDR1 and CDR2: SGHTA, FQGTGA. Trimming removed 0 bases from V and 1 base from J, with 9 bases in between. CDR3 nucleotides: TGTGCCAGCAGCTTAACGCAGATAAGGAACACCGGGGAGCTGTTTTTT. Protein product: CASSLTQIRNTGELFF.

This chain uses TRBV10-3 with TRBJ1-6; D is uncertain. Germline V lookup: CDR1 ENHRY, CDR2 SYGVKD. With 1 base removed from V and 10 bases from J, the gap between germline ends came to 14 bases. This CDR3 is 15 amino acids long. CDR3 in DNA: TGTGCCATCAGTGAGTTGGGTCCGCCGGACTCACCCCTCCACTTT. Encoded protein: CAISELGPPDSPLHF.

This chain joins TRBV12-5 and TRBJ1-6; no clear D. The CDR3 length is 14 residues. V shed 8 bases and J shed 1 base, with 9 bases lying between them. Germline V gene sequence: CDR1 LGHNT, CDR2 FRNRAP. CDR3 residues: CASSTGSYNSPLHF. The CDR3, as DNA: TGTGCTAGTTCAACCGGGTCCTATAATTCACCCCTCCACTTT.

J is TRBJ1-2 and V is TRBV29-1, with D hard to call. Deletions cut 1 base from V and 7 bases from J, with 7 bases between. This CDR3 has 11 residues. Germline-derived CDR1 and CDR2 are SQVTM and ANQGSEA. The CDR3 region is CSVEGNSGYTF. In nucleotides, the CDR3 is TGCAGCGTTGAAGGTAACAGTGGCTACACCTTC.

This chain joins TRBV19 and TRBJ1-3; TRBD1 might be the D (5 bases). CDR3 size: 22 residues. Trimming took 4 bases from V and 0 from J, leaving 31 bases between them. Germline lookup yields CDR1 LNHDA and CDR2 SQIVND (reference sequence). The CDR3 DNA follows: TGTGCCAGTAGTAGGCGAACAGGCTCATTGAACGGCGGGGAAACCTCTGGAAACACCATATATTTT. Its protein is CASSRRTGSLNGGETSGNTIYF.

The chain employs TRBV7-2 and TRBJ1-3; D is undetermined. V was pared by 5 bases and J by 5 bases, with 13 bases between. Germline-derived CDR1 and CDR2 are SGHTA and FQGNSA. The CDR3 has 14 amino acids. CDR3 DNA: TGTGCCAGCAGCCCACGAATTGCTCGAAACACCATATATTTT. This encodes CASSPRIARNTIYF.

This clone occurred once. The chain employs TRBV13 and TRBJ2-5, with 12 nucleotides matching TRBD2. V gave up 1 base and J gave up 1 base; unmatched junction bases: 10. CDR1 and CDR2 from the germline V gene are PRHDT and FYEKMQ (reference sequence). The CDR3 runs to 19 residues. CDR3 loop: CASSLEGLAGMGGQETQYF. The CDR3 bases are TGTGCCAGCAGCTTAGAGGGACTAGCGGGTATGGGGGGCCAAGAGACCCAGTACTTC.

J is TRBJ2-7 and V is TRBV9, with 7 nucleotides matching TRBD1. The CDR3 length is 14 residues. Germline V gene data show CDR1 as SGDLS and CDR2 as YYNGEE. Germline trimming cut 3 bases from V and 0 bases from J; bases unmatched to any gene: 3. CDR3 residues: CASSGRDSSYEQYF. The CDR3 DNA sequence: TGTGCCAGCAGCGGCCGGGACAGCTCCTACGAGCAGTACTTC.

The chain joins TRBV7-9 to TRBJ2-7; D ambiguous. The germline V gene has CDR1 SEHNR and CDR2 FQNEAQ (reference sequence). The CDR3 consists of 14 residues. V lost 5 bases to trimming and J lost 3 bases, with 14 bases between them. The CDR3 region is CASSAGSRSYEQYF. For the CDR3, the DNA is TGTGCCAGCAGCGCAGGATCCAGGAGCTACGAGCAGTACTTC.

The J gene is TRBJ1-4, the V gene TRBV14; 9 bases are shared with TRBD1. J was trimmed by 5 bases and V by 0 bases; bases with no gene match: 10. The CDR3 is made up of 18 amino acids. CDR1 is SGHDN and CDR2 is FVKESK in the germline V gene. CDR3 bases: TGTGCCAGCAGCCAAGATGCGGACAGGGGCCGCTGGAATGAAAAACTGTTTTTT. This translates into CASSQDADRGRWNEKLFF.

V usage is TRBV7-2 and J usage is TRBJ1-6, with 7 bases matching TRBD1. V dropped 6 bases and J dropped 5; count of bases not matched to a gene: 1. The CDR3 runs 13 residues. From germline, CDR1 is SGHTA and CDR2 FQGNSA. CDR3 nucleotide sequence: TGTGCCAGCAGGACAGGGCATAATTCACCCCTCCACTTT. Protein: CASRTGHNSPLHF.

The chain couples TRBV15 to TRBJ2-7; D ambiguous. Trimming left V 5 bases short and J 0 bases short, with 8 bases between. Germline V gene lookup returns CDR1 LNHNV and CDR2 YYDKDF (reference sequence). There are 13 residues in the CDR3. CDR3 sequence (DNA): TGTGCCACCAGCGACCTCTCCTCCTACGAGCAGTACTTC. This encodes CATSDLSSYEQYF. The full variable domain, with the rest looked up from reference TRBV15 and TRBJ2-7, is DAMVIQNPRYQVTQFGKPVTLSCSQTLNHNVMYWYQQKSSQAPKLLFHYYDKDFNNEADTPDNFQSRRPNTSFCFLDIRSPGLGDTAMYLCATSDLSSYEQYFGPGTRLTVT.

This clone appeared a single time. The CDR3 nucleotides are TGTGCCAGCAGCTTGTTTACATCGAATCTGTATTCACCCCTCCACTTT. This codes for CASSLFTSNLYSPLHF. The V gene is TRBV11-2, the J gene TRBJ1-6; D not resolved. Per the germline V gene, CDR1 is SGHAT and CDR2 is FQNNGV. V dropped 3 bases and J dropped 8 bases, with 17 bases sitting between them. The CDR3 consists of 16 residues.

The chain's CDR3 is CASSLGITYGYTF. The CDR3 DNA is TGCGCCAGCAGCTTGGGGATAACCTATGGCTACACCTTC. The rearrangement uses TRBV5-1 and TRBJ1-2; D uncertain. The germline V and J ends were trimmed by 0 bases and 4 bases, with 7 bases remaining between them. Germline CDR1 is SGHRS and CDR2 is YFSETQ. This CDR3 is 13 amino acids long.

In DNA form, the CDR3 reads TGCGCCAGCAGCGGGAGGAAGGGAGGGAACACTGAAGCTTTCTTT. Its translation is CASSGRKGGNTEAFF. The V gene is TRBV5-1, the J gene TRBJ1-1; D call uncertain. Germline CDR1 reads SGHRS; CDR2 reads YFSETQ. This CDR3 spans 15 amino acids. Trimming took 4 bases from V and 1 from J, leaving 14 bases between them.

The rearrangement joins TRBV24-1 to TRBJ2-1; D remains unclear. This CDR3 has 13 residues. Germline CDR1 KGHDR, CDR2 SFDVKD. Trimming removed 1 base at V and 8 bases at J, with 8 bases between. The CDR3 coding sequence is TGTGCCACCAGTGATTTAGGACGGGATGAGCAGTTCTTC. Encoded protein: CATSDLGRDEQFF.

This rearrangement joins TRBV3-1 (or the pseudogene TRBV3-2) to TRBJ1-4; 7 nucleotides line up with TRBD1. The trim removed 2 bases at V and 8 bases at J, leaving 11 bases unmatched. The CDR3 consists of 16 residues. The V gene's germline CDR1 is LGHDT and CDR2 YNNKEL (reference sequence). The CDR3 region is CASSQNPGTVREKLFF. The CDR3 DNA reads TGTGCCAGCAGCCAAAACCCCGGGACAGTAAGGGAAAAACTGTTTTTT.

The rearrangement joins TRBV23-1 to TRBJ2-2; D is perhaps TRBD1 or TRBD2 (5 bases each). TRBV23-1 is treated as an ORF (open reading frame) with a function not yet certain. The CDR3 loop spans 17 amino acids. V lost 0 bases and J 7 bases, leaving 18 bases between the germline ends. Here the CDR3 DNA reads TGCGCCAGCAGTCAATCGAGGGACCCCCACTGTTACGGGGAGCTGTTTTTT. Encoded protein: CASSQSRDPHCYGELFF.